The T cell receptor (beta chain) described here comes from a study of graft-versus-host responses after intestinal transplantation. The CDR3 sequence is 18 residues long. Looked up from germline, CDR1 is SGHNT and CDR2 is YYREEE (reference sequence). V gave up 1 base and J gave up 0 bases, with 14 bases separating them. Notes on this clone: The target antigen is unknown.

General study findings and limits: Recipient bone marrow held GvH clones, some seen earlier in ileum or blood.

Sequencing was performed with immunoSEQ multiplex PCR; in TCRdb, only in-frame clones are kept and a portion is missing. The sample includes nearly 100,000 clones, 75% to 95% seen only once; the top ten take more than 15%. The clonotype was recovered from a human patient who received an intestinal transplant, so some T cells may come from the graft donor. Sequences were derived from PBMCs, sampled about 440 days after intestinal transplant. The chain employs TRBV5-4 and TRBJ2-6, with D perhaps matching TRBD1 (5 bases). CDR3 amino acids: CASSLWASRGSGANVLTF. CDR3 nucleotide sequence: TGTGCCAGCAGCTTGTGGGCGTCTAGGGGCTCTGGGGCCAACGTCCTGACTTTC.